This TCR beta chain was identified during a study of CD8 T cells in ankylosing spondylitis. The study, taken as a whole, reports: Several highly homologous variants made up a TCR beta motif that seemed to typify ankylosing spondylitis blood.

The CDR3 spans 16 residues. With respect to this clonotype: The target antigen is unknown.

TCRdb ran MiXCR on the 5' RACE reads and lists one entry per CDR3 protein. The table has 670,000 or so distinct CDR3 sequences, around 19% seen once. Sequencing was carried out using blood, either unsorted or a sorted T cell fraction (not recorded which). This chain joins TRBV21-1 and TRBJ2-3. TRBV21-1 is a pseudogene locus. The receptor was derived from a male donor with ankylosing spondylitis. CDR3 DNA sequence: TGTGCCAGCAGCAAAGCACTGAATCCTAGCACAGATACGCAGTATTTT. This translates into CASSKALNPSTDTQYF.